The clone carrying this T cell receptor (beta chain) was seen a handful of times. This entry comes from a study of blood T cell repertoires in COVID-19. The overall study: Acute and convalescent COVID-19 samples came from the United States, Italy and Spain. PBMCs, B-cell-depleted T cells, or T cells provided the cDNA or gDNA that made up the material.

How the authors handled the data: Using reference gene primer amplification, nucleated cell counts were estimated. This table comes from immunoSEQ multiplex PCR, and its TCRdb copy is limited to in-frame clones, with some not included. The V and J calls and clone size were taken over from that table, and D and trimming were inferred from the DNA. The sample shows roughly 200,000 clones, around 84% of them seen only once. The sequence was obtained from an elderly woman with active or convalescent COVID-19. Sequencing was carried out using peripheral blood.

The CDR3: CAWSGTGLNTIYF. In DNA, the CDR3 is TGTGCCTGGAGTGGGACAGGTTTAAACACCATATATTTT. This chain connects TRBV30 to TRBJ1-3; 7 nucleotides match TRBD1. CDR1 is GTSNPN and CDR2 is SVGIG in the germline V gene (reference sequence). The V segment lost 1 base and the J segment 6 bases; nucleotides outside the gene matches: 3. The CDR3 sequence is 13 residues long.